What follows are 21 T cell receptor beta chains derived from one specimen sequenced in a study of monozygotic twins with inflammatory bowel disease. Following a re-call of the 5' RACE reads, TCRdb has one entry per CDR3 protein and lacks DNA. The specimen's table records 330,000 or so distinct CDR3 sequences. Sequenced material: blood. Every receptor here comes from a human donor with ulcerative colitis or Crohn's disease, or a healthy co-twin of an affected twin (not recorded which).

The chain couples TRBV10-2 to TRBJ2-5. Germline-derived CDR1 and CDR2 are WSHSY and SAAADI. The CDR3 sequence is 12 residues long. The CDR3 reads CASSESPPPRYF.

The chain is built from TRBV30 and TRBJ1-1; there is no DNA to check the TCRdb D call of TRBD1. CDR1 is GTSNPN, CDR2 SVGIG, per germline (reference sequence). The CDR3 is 14 residues long. This chain's CDR3 is CAWSVSGRSGEAFF. Full variable domain (outside the CDR3, taken from reference TRBV30 and TRBJ1-1): SQTIHQWPATLVQPVGSPLSLECTVEGTSNPNLYWYRQAAGRGLQLLFYSVGIGQISSEVPQNLSASRPQDRQFILSSKKLLLSDSGFYLCAWSVSGRSGEAFFGQGTRLTVV.

This chain uses TRBV28 with TRBJ2-2; absent DNA, TCRdb's TRBD2 call cannot be checked. The CDR3 totals 18 residues. CDR1 is MDHEN and CDR2 is SYDVKM in the germline V gene. CDR3 sequence reads: CASSLPRGEGLDTGELFF.

This chain connects TRBV29-1 to TRBJ2-3. Germline V gene sequence: CDR1 SQVTM, CDR2 ANQGSEA. This CDR3 has 13 amino acids. The CDR3 region is CSVIGMGTDTQYF.

The chain links TRBV7-3 to TRBJ2-1; TCRdb names TRBD2, which stays unverified in the absence of DNA. The CDR3 spans 15 residues. Germline V gene sequence: CDR1 SGHTA, CDR2 FQGTGA. The CDR3 here is CASSLIGPLSNEQFF.

V and J are TRBV11-2 and TRBJ2-7; TCRdb's D gene call, TRBD2, goes unchecked for lack of DNA. The CDR3 length is 15 residues. Germline loops: CDR1 SGHAT, CDR2 FQNNGV. The CDR3 loop reads CASSLGTSQSYEQYF.

The CDR3 sequence is CASRGPGATDTQYF. The rearrangement links TRBV5-1 to TRBJ2-3; the TRBD1 assignment by TCRdb is unverifiable without DNA. The CDR3 has 14 amino acids. Germline CDR1 is SGHRS and CDR2 is YFSETQ.

The chain uses TRBV29-1 and TRBJ1-2. The CDR3 is made up of 11 amino acids. The germline gives CDR1 SQVTM, CDR2 ANQGSEA. The CDR3 reads CSVRVHYGYTF.

The genes are TRBV6-1 and TRBJ2-7; TCRdb proposes TRBD2, but this gene call is untestable without DNA. The germline gives CDR1 MNHNS, CDR2 SASEGT. There are 16 residues in the CDR3. The CDR3 sequence is CASSRTTSGATYEQYF.

The genes are TRBV11-2 and TRBJ2-2. Germline values: CDR1 SGHAT, CDR2 FQNNGV. The length of the CDR3 is 15 residues. The CDR3 region is CASSKWLANTGELFF.

The V and J genes are TRBV7-2 and TRBJ2-7. Germline V gene lookup returns CDR1 SGHTA and CDR2 FQGNSA. CDR3 size: 15 residues. This chain's CDR3 is CASSLSPGSPYEQYF.

The J gene is TRBJ2-2, the V gene TRBV12-3 or TRBV12-4; the D gene TCRdb calls, TRBD1, cannot be checked with no DNA. The CDR3 is 14 amino acids. CDR3: CASRRDRVAGELFF.

The J gene is TRBJ2-7, the V gene TRBV5-1; the TRBD2 assignment by TCRdb is unverifiable without DNA. The length of the CDR3 is 16 residues. CDR1 SGHRS and CDR2 YFSETQ come from the germline V gene. The CDR3 loop reads CASSYEGTDMAYEQYF.

V and J are TRBV9 and TRBJ1-5; TCRdb gives TRBD1 as the D gene, but with no DNA this cannot be confirmed. Germline V CDR1 and CDR2: SGDLS, YYNGEE. The CDR3 runs 15 residues. The CDR3 is CASSLRDSPNQPQHF.

The CDR3 is CASSLMAASGSIDTQYF. This chain links TRBV7-3 with TRBJ2-3; TCRdb's assignment of TRBD2 cannot be checked, as there is no DNA. CDR3 length: 17 amino acids. Looked up from germline, CDR1 is SGHTA and CDR2 is FQGTGA.

The rearrangement joins TRBV11-1 to TRBJ1-5; no DNA is available, so the TRBD1 call from TCRdb remains unchecked. The CDR3 runs to 18 residues. Germline CDR1 reads SGHAT; CDR2 reads FQDESV (reference sequence). The CDR3 sequence is CASSLGGQLRYEDQPQHF.

This chain links TRBV24-1 with TRBJ2-7; TCRdb lists TRBD1, though no DNA is available to test this call. Germline lookup yields CDR1 KGHDR and CDR2 SFDVKD. There are 12 residues in the CDR3. The CDR3 reads CATSDLPGRSYF.

The chain combines TRBV24-1 with TRBJ2-2; TCRdb lists TRBD2, though no DNA is available to test this call. Per the germline V gene, CDR1 is KGHDR and CDR2 is SFDVKD. CDR3 length: 19 residues. CDR3 amino acids: CATSDSGLAGKPGTGELFF.

J is TRBJ2-7 and V is TRBV29-1; the TRBD1 assignment by TCRdb is unverifiable without DNA. Germline assignment: CDR1 SQVTM and CDR2 ANQGSEA. This CDR3 has 13 amino acids. CDR3 amino acids: CSVEQGEAYEQYF.

The chain joins TRBV5-1 to TRBJ1-1; TCRdb picks TRBD1, but there is no DNA to check that call. In germline, CDR1 is SGHRS, CDR2 YFSETQ. The CDR3 spans 15 residues. The chain's CDR3 is CASSPLGQPNTEAFF.

This sequence joins TRBV5-1 and TRBJ2-1; TCRdb reports TRBD1, a call that lacks DNA to check it against. CDR3 length: 13 residues. The germline V gene encodes CDR1 SGHRS and CDR2 YFSETQ. CDR3 amino acids: CASTSGPRGEQFF.